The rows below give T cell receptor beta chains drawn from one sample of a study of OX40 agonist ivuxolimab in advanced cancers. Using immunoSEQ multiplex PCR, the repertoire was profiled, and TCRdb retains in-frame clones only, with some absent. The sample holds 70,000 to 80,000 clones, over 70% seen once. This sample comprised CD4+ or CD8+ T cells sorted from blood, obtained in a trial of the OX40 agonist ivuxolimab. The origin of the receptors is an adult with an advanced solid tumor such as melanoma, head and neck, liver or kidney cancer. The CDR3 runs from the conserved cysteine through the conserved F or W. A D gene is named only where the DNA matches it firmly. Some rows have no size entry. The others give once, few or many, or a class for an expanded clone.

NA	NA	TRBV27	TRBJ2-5	CASSFIIPTQYF	TGTGCCAGCAGTTTCATCATCCCGACCCAGTACTTC
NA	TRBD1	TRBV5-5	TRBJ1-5	CASSPTTTGDQPQHF	TGTGCCAGCAGCCCGACAACCACAGGGGATCAGCCCCAGCATTTT
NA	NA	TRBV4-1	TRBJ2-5	CASSPGEASGEETQYF	TGCGCCAGCAGTCCAGGGGAGGCTAGCGGAGAAGAGACCCAGTACTTC
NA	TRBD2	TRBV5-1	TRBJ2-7	CASQASGGFYEQYF	TGCGCCAGCCAGGCCAGCGGGGGTTTCTACGAGCAGTACTTC
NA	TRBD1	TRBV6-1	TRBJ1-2	CASRRTGVFNYGYTF	TGTGCCAGCAGACGGACAGGGGTTTTTAACTATGGCTACACCTTC
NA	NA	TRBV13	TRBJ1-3	CASSTQEGLGNTIYF	TGTGCCAGCAGCACCCAAGAGGGGTTAGGAAACACCATATATTTT
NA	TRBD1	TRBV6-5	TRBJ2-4	CASSLQGARDIQYF	TGTGCCAGCAGTCTACAGGGGGCGCGGGACATTCAGTACTTC
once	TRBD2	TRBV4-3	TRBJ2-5	CASSQGAGGGTQYF	TGCGCCAGCAGCCAAGGAGCGGGAGGGGGGACCCAGTACTTC
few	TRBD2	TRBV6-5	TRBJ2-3	CASSYGAGGPTDTQYF	TGTGCCAGCAGTTACGGAGCGGGAGGGCCCACAGATACGCAGTATTTT
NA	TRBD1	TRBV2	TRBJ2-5	CASSTNRGETQYF	TGTGCCAGCAGTACAAACAGGGGGGAGACCCAGTACTTC
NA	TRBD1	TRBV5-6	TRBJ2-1	CASSLDDRDYNEQFF	TGTGCCAGCAGCTTAGATGACAGGGACTACAATGAGCAGTTCTTC
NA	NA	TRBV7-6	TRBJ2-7	CASSFSGQVDEQYF	TGTGCCAGCAGCTTTTCAGGACAAGTCGACGAGCAGTACTTC
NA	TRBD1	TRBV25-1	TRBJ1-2	CASSDRGEGYTF	TGTGCCAGCAGCGACAGGGGCGAGGGCTACACCTTC
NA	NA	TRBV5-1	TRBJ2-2	CASSPWAGTRHTGELFF	TGCGCCAGCAGCCCCTGGGCAGGGACCAGACACACCGGGGAGCTGTTTTTT
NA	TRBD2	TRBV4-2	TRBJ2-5	CASSQLLPRGTIGETQYF	TGTGCCAGCAGCCAATTACTACCGCGGGGGACTATCGGGGAGACCCAGTACTTC
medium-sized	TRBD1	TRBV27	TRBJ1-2	CATATGSYGYTF	TGTGCCACCGCGACAGGGTCTTATGGCTACACCTTC
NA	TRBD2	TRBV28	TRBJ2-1	CASSPSGSQGNEQFF	TGTGCCAGCAGCCCCAGCGGGAGCCAGGGAAATGAGCAGTTCTTC
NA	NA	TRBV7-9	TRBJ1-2	CASSLVGNYGYTF	TGTGCCAGCAGCTTAGTAGGGAACTATGGCTACACCTTC
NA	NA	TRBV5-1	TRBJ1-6	CASSLDEHSPLHF	TGCGCCAGCAGCTTGGATGAGCATTCACCCCTCCACTTT
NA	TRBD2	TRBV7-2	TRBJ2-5	CASSLVGSGRGQETQYF	TGTGCCAGCAGCTTAGTTGGGAGCGGGAGAGGGCAAGAGACCCAGTACTTC
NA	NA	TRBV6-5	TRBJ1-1	CASSYWQGTEAFF	TGTGCCAGCAGTTACTGGCAGGGCACTGAAGCTTTCTTT
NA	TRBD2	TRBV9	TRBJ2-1	CASSARLADNEQFF	TGTGCCAGCAGCGCCCGACTAGCGGACAATGAGCAGTTCTTC
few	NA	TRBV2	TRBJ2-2	CASSFANTGELFF	TGTGCCAGCAGTTTCGCGAACACCGGGGAGCTGTTTTTT
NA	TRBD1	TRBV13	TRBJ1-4	CASSLGTVFNEKLFF	TGTGCCAGCAGCCTCGGGACAGTCTTTAATGAAAAACTGTTTTTT
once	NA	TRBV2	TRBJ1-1	CASRPTERAFF	TGTGCCAGCAGACCCACCGAGAGAGCTTTCTTT
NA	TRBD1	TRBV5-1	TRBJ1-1	CASSPRQGWVGRDTEAFF	TGCGCCAGCAGCCCGAGACAGGGCTGGGTAGGGAGGGACACTGAAGCTTTCTTT
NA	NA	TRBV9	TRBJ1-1	CASSVVVNRDTEAFF	TGTGCCAGCAGCGTAGTTGTCAACAGGGACACTGAAGCTTTCTTT
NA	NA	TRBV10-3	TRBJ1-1	CAISEGATEAFF	TGTGCCATCAGTGAGGGTGCCACTGAAGCTTTCTTT
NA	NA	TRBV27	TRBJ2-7	CASSRRRDSYEQYF	TGTGCCAGCAGCCGCCGGAGGGACAGCTACGAGCAGTACTTC
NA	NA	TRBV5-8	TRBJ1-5	CASSLGARWGGQPQHF	TGTGCCAGCAGCTTAGGGGCGAGATGGGGCGGTCAGCCCCAGCATTTT
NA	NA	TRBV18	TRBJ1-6	CASSQDSNSPLHF	TGTGCCAGCTCACAGGACAGTAATTCACCCCTCCACTTT
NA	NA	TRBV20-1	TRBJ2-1	CSPKSGTEQFF	TGCAGTCCGAAGTCCGGGACAGAGCAGTTCTTC
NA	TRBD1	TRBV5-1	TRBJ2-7	CASSTPGQIYEQYF	TGCGCCAGCAGCACTCCGGGACAGATCTACGAGCAGTACTTC
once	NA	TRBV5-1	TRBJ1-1	CASSSDTHTEAFF	TGCGCCAGCAGCTCGGACACTCACACTGAAGCTTTCTTT
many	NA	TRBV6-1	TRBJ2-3	CASSEAGGRGDTQYF	TGTGCCAGCAGTGAAGCGGGGGGCCGGGGAGATACGCAGTATTTT
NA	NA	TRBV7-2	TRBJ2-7	CASSLAGREQYF	TGTGCCAGCAGCTTAGCCGGGCGCGAGCAGTACTTC
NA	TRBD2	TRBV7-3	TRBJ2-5	CASSLQPTGTSGIKTQYF	TGTGCCAGCAGCTTACAACCTACCGGGACTAGCGGGATAAAGACCCAGTACTTC
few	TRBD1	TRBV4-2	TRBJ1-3	CASSRERDRQSGNTIYF	TGTGCCAGCAGCCGGGAGAGGGACAGACAATCTGGAAACACCATATATTTT
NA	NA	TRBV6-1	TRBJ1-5	CASSVSGVSNQPQHF	TGTGCCAGCAGTGTTTCAGGGGTGAGCAATCAGCCCCAGCATTTT
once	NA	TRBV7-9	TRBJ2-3	CASNQPGTDHTQYF	TGTGCCAGCAACCAACCCGGGACCGATCATACGCAGTATTTT
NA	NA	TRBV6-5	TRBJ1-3	CASSYSIQIGNTIYF	TGTGCCAGCAGTTACTCGATACAGATTGGAAACACCATATATTTT
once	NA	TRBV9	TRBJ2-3	CASSTNTDTQYF	TGTGCCAGCAGCACAAACACAGATACGCAGTATTTT
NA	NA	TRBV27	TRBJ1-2	CASSFGPSTGHSGYTF	TGTGCCAGCAGTTTTGGACCAAGTACAGGGCACTCTGGCTACACCTTC
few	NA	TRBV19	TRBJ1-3	CASTNWAFGNTIYF	TGTGCCAGTACCAACTGGGCTTTTGGAAACACCATATATTTT
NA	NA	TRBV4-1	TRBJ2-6	CASRQYRDRVGANVLTF	TGCGCCAGCAGACAGTACAGGGACCGGGTTGGGGCCAACGTCCTGACTTTC
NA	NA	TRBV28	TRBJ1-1	CASSPAGGGTEAFF	TGTGCCAGCAGTCCCGCGGGTGGAGGGACTGAAGCTTTCTTT
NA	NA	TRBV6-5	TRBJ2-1	CASRAGRNEQFF	TGTGCCAGCAGGGCGGGGCGTAATGAGCAGTTCTTC
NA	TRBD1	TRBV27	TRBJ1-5	CASSWTGGGHQPQHF	TGTGCCAGCAGTTGGACAGGGGGCGGTCATCAGCCCCAGCATTTT
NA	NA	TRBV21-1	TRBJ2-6	CASSKESPGTNVLTF	TGTGCCAGCAGCAAAGAAAGTCCGGGGACCAACGTCCTGACTTTC
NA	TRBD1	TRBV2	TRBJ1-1	CASTGGPETEAFF	TGTGCCAGCACAGGGGGGCCAGAAACTGAAGCTTTCTTT
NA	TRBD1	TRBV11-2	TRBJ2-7	CASSLDYDRAYEQYF	TGTGCCAGCAGCTTAGATTATGACAGGGCGTACGAGCAGTACTTC
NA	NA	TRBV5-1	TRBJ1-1	CASSSGLNTEAFF	TGCGCCAGCAGCTCGGGCCTGAACACTGAAGCTTTCTTT
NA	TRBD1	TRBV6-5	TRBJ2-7	CASSLVSGQGGHEQYF	TGTGCCAGCAGTTTGGTATCAGGACAGGGGGGCCACGAGCAGTACTTC
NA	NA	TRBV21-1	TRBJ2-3	CASCPGTSGGRSTDTQYF	TGTGCCAGCTGTCCCGGGACTAGCGGGGGCCGTAGCACAGATACGCAGTATTTT
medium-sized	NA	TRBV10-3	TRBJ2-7	CAISHAVGTSYSYEQYF	TGTGCCATCAGCCATGCGGTAGGGACCTCATACTCCTACGAGCAGTACTTC